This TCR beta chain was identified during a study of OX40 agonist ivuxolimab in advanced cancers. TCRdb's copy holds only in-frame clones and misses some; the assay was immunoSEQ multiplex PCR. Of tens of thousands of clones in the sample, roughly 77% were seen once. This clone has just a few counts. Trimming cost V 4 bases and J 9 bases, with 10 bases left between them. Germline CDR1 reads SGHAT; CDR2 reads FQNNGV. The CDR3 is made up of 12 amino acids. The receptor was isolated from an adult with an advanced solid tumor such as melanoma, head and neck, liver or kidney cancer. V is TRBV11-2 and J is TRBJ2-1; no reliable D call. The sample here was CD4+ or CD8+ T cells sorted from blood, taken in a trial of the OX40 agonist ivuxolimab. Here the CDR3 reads CASSSRYGEQFF. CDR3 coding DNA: TGTGCCAGCAGCTCCAGGTACGGTGAGCAGTTCTTC.